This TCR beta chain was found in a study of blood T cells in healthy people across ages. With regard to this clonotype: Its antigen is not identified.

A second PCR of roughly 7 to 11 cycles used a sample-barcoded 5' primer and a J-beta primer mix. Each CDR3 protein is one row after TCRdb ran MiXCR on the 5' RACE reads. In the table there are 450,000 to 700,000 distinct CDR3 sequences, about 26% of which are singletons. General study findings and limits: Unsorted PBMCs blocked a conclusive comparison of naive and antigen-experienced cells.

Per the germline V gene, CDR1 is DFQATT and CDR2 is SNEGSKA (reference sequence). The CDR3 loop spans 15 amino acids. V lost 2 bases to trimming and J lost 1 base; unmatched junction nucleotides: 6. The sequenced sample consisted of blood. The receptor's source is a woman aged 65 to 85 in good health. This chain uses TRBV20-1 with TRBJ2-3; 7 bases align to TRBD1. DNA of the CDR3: TGCAGTGCTAGATTTAGGGGGCATGGCACAGATACGCAGTATTTT. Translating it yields CSARFRGHGTDTQYF.